The sequence of this T cell receptor beta chain was determined in a study of T cell responses to AZD1222 COVID-19 vaccine (dated by TCRdb to 2020 to 2023). Regarding the research as a whole: AZD1222 recipients with second doses at about 4 weeks or about 12 weeks were pooled, because spike-specific TCR depth and breadth did not differ between schedules. TCR sequencing covered some 240 trial participants: 207 given two doses of AZD1222 and approximately 26 given two doses of MenACWY control vaccine. Trial participants were enrolled by age into 18-55, 56-69 and 70-plus year subgroups, with approximately 150, 28 and 58 TCR-sequenced participants respectively. Overall study results and their limits: CD4 TCRs associated with the vaccine covered the entire spike protein, and the dominant responses were in regions 160-218 and 743-854. Nearly half of unique spike-specific TCRs reportedly recognized epitopes outside regions mutated in the B.1.351 and B.1.1.7 variants. Most participants were white British and females outnumbered males, and the authors suggested that clonal diversity may have been underestimated. Conclusions about previously exposed vaccinees were limited because only a handful of AZD1222 recipients were SARS-CoV-2 seropositive at baseline. The 56-69-year group was small, and its depth increase did not reach significance, likely because of low power. A significant rise in spike-specific TCR breadth and depth was observed after two AZD1222 doses relative to day 0 and relative to MenACWY recipients. No day 14 peak-response samples were available, so repertoires were characterized only after the peak T cell response.

This specimen's time point label, per the study, means: baseline before first vaccination. Vaccinee samples were obtained from the UK trials COV001 and COV002, which included a single-blind randomized controlled phase 2/3 trial of AZD1222 (ChAdOx1 nCoV-19) in healthy adults. For TCRbeta chain sequencing, PBMC samples from trial participants were taken at day 0 and at day 28 after the second dose. Worth noting for this clone: The clone's antigen remains unknown. No much larger clone exists at a distance of one base, and base qualities are not known.

The CDR3 regions of human TCRbeta chains were analyzed by immunosequencing. The source study handled its data this way. Repertoire TCRs were matched against a reference library of SARS-CoV-2-specific TCRs generated with the MIRA antigen-specificity platform. Breadth meant the fraction of unique TCRs that were SARS-CoV-2-associated, whereas depth meant the fraction of total T cells that were SARS-CoV-2-associated. Using the MIRA data, each spike-specific TCR was assigned both to the spike region to which the TCR was reactive and to a CD4 or CD8 class. Log10-transformed breadth and depth values were compared by one-way ANOVA with Sidak's multiple comparisons tests. TCRdb carries this immuneACCESS record with in-frame sequences only. Its versions omit some clonotypes, under half of them owing to an unresolved V gene in the studies checked, with the rest unexplained. V and J calls plus clone size are reproduced from that table; the DNA served to infer D and trimming. The sample includes approximately 150,000 clones, with just over 90% observed a single time. The top ten constitute approximately 2.8% of the sample.

Its CDR3 holds 13 amino acids, cysteine through phenylalanine. Only the CDR3 region is kept as DNA, spanning 39 bases read in frame from base 1. Trimming takes 6 bases from V and 6 bases from J, and the germline ends sit 14 bases apart. The sample consisted of peripheral blood, taken on day 0 of AZD1222 vaccination. The chain is assembled from TRBV12-3 or TRBV12-4 and TRBJ1-1, with a weak D call of TRBD1 (6 bases match). The TCR sequence derives from an adult in good health. The sequenced DNA is TGTGCCAGCAGACAGGGCTCCTCCCCTGAAGCTTTCTTT. Its protein product is CASRQGSSPEAFF.